This note documents a single T cell receptor (beta chain) sequence. The antigen is undetermined. Using immunoSEQ multiplex PCR, the repertoire was profiled, and TCRdb retains in-frame clones only, with some absent. Of roughly 110,000 clones in the sample, 85% to 90% were seen once. The trim removed 8 bases at V and 0 bases at J, leaving 7 bases unmatched. Per the germline V gene, CDR1 is KGHDR and CDR2 is SFDVKD. The CDR3 loop spans 15 amino acids. This sample stems from a study of T cell responses to AZD1222 COVID-19 vaccine. Study-level points and caveats: AZD1222 recipients seropositive at baseline numbered only six or seven. The span of vaccine-associated CD4 TCRs extended across spike, with dominance at 160-218 and 743-854.

This TCR was sampled from an adult in good health. This chain joins TRBV24-1 and TRBJ1-1, with 8 bases lining up with TRBD1. The sequencing used peripheral blood, collected on day 0 of AZD1222 vaccination. This CDR3 reads CATNNPGGMNTEAFF. The CDR3 DNA sequence: TGTGCCACCAACAACCCAGGGGGCATGAACACTGAAGCTTTCTTT.